One sample yielded the 17 T cell receptor beta chains listed below, sequenced in a study of blood T cell repertoires in COVID-19. Sequencing used immunoSEQ multiplex PCR; TCRdb keeps in-frame clones, though not all of them. The data hold 150,000 to 200,000 clones, with more than 85% observed a single time. Sequenced sample: peripheral blood. All receptors come from a woman of 80 years or more in a cohort sampled during active or convalescent COVID-19.

The rearrangement links TRBV24-1 to TRBJ2-3; TRBD2 matches at 12 bases. This CDR3 has 15 amino acids. The germline gives CDR1 KGHDR, CDR2 SFDVKD. The junction had 1 base not matched to a gene; V was cut back by 6 bases and J by 1 base. CDR3 residues: CATSRTSGGTDTQYF. For the CDR3, the DNA is TGTGCCACCAGTAGGACTAGCGGGGGCACAGATACGCAGTATTTT.

J is TRBJ1-6 and V is TRBV18; perhaps TRBD1 as D (6 bases). CDR1 and CDR2 (germline): KGHSH, LQKENI. Trimming shortened V by 2 bases and J by 0 bases, and 14 bases separated the two germline ends. This CDR3 has 18 amino acids. In DNA form, the CDR3 reads TGTGCCAGCTCACCAAGCCGGGACAAGAGCTCCTATAATTCACCCCTCCACTTT. It translates to CASSPSRDKSSYNSPLHF. Together with reference TRBV18 and TRBJ1-6, the CDR3 gives the full variable domain: NAGVMQNPRHLVRRRGQEARLRCSPMKGHSHVYWYRQLPEEGLKFMVYLQKENIIDESGMPKERFSAEFPKEGPSILRIQQVVRGDSAAYFCASSPSRDKSSYNSPLHFGNGTRLTVT.

The genes are TRBV6-5 and TRBJ1-1; a possible D gene is TRBD1 (6 bases). The CDR3 extends over 14 amino acids. Germline assignment: CDR1 MNHEY and CDR2 SVGAGI. V lost 6 bases and J 0 bases, leaving 11 bases between the germline ends. The CDR3 protein is CASSPTGMNTEAFF. The CDR3 bases are TGTGCCAGCAGCCCGACAGGAATGAACACTGAAGCTTTCTTT.

J is TRBJ1-1 and V is TRBV6-1; 8 bases agree with TRBD1. CDR1 is MNHNS, CDR2 SASEGT, per germline. V shed 1 base and J 4 bases; nucleotides not matched to a gene: 2. This CDR3 has 14 amino acids. The CDR3 coding sequence is TGTGCCAGCAGTGAAGACAGGGGGGCCACTGAAGCTTTCTTT. The encoded protein is CASSEDRGATEAFF.

The V gene is TRBV3-1 (or the pseudogene TRBV3-2), the J gene TRBJ2-1; TRBD2 matches at 15 bases. Trimming took 6 bases from V and 7 from J; bases not matched to a gene: 4. This CDR3 spans 15 amino acids. Germline V CDR1 and CDR2: LGHDT, YNNKEL (reference sequence). CDR3: CASRGLAGGPNEQFF. CDR3 bases: TGTGCCAGCAGAGGACTAGCGGGAGGGCCGAATGAGCAGTTCTTC.

V usage is TRBV5-1 and J usage is TRBJ2-1; 13 bases are shared with TRBD2. There are 14 residues in the CDR3. Trimming removed 4 bases from V and 7 bases from J; junction bases left unmatched: 2. Germline CDR1 reads SGHRS; CDR2 reads YFSETQ. The CDR3 sequence is CASSPGLAGNEQFF. The CDR3 region has the DNA TGCGCCAGCAGCCCGGGACTAGCGGGAAATGAGCAGTTCTTC.

The genes are TRBV9 and TRBJ1-1, with 7 bases lining up with TRBD1. J gave up 7 bases and V 4 bases, and 13 bases lay outside the gene matches. Germline V CDR1 and CDR2: SGDLS, YYNGEE. The CDR3 length is 15 residues. CDR3 in amino acids: CASSPEARQGNEAFF. Written as DNA, the CDR3 is TGTGCCAGCAGCCCAGAGGCACGACAGGGTAATGAAGCTTTCTTT.

CDR3 nucleotides: TGTGCCAGTAGCGGACAGGGATCCATAAGGGGCTACACCTTC. Its protein product is CASSGQGSIRGYTF. The genes are TRBV19 and TRBJ1-2, with 8 bases aligning to TRBD1. Germline CDR1 LNHDA, CDR2 SQIVND (reference sequence). Trimming cost V 6 bases and J 8 bases; bases outside gene matches: 11. This CDR3 spans 14 amino acids.

The sample holds one count of this clone. The chain carries TRBV6-1 and TRBJ2-5; D possibly corresponds to TRBD1 (6 bases). The germline V gene has CDR1 MNHNS and CDR2 SASEGT. The length of the CDR3 is 12 residues. The V end lost 2 bases, the J end lost 10 bases, and 11 bases lay between the germline ends. The CDR3 nucleotides read TGTGCCAGCAGTGAAATGGGACAAGGCCAGTACTTC. Translating gives CASSEMGQGQYF.

The CDR3 coding sequence is TGTGCCAGCAGCGCCTCTCTACAGGGTTACACTGAAGCTTTCTTT. Its translation is CASSASLQGYTEAFF. The gene calls are TRBV9 and TRBJ1-1; TRBD1 might be the D (6 bases). The CDR3 covers 15 residues. The germline V and J ends were trimmed by 3 bases and 3 bases, with 15 bases remaining between them. Germline lookup yields CDR1 SGDLS and CDR2 YYNGEE.

This clone was seen only once. CDR3: CASTPLGAGTDTQYF. The CDR3 coding sequence is TGTGCCAGCACCCCGTTGGGGGCAGGCACAGATACGCAGTATTTT. This chain uses TRBV7-2 with TRBJ2-3; a weak D match, TRBD1 (6 bases). The CDR3 runs to 15 residues. The ends were cut back, 7 bases at V and 1 base at J, with 15 bases in the middle. Looked up from germline, CDR1 is SGHTA and CDR2 is FQGNSA. Looking up the rest from reference TRBV7-2 and TRBJ2-3 gives the full variable domain: GAGVSQSPSNKVTEKGKDVELRCDPISGHTALYWYRQSLGQGLEFLIYFQGNSAPDKSGLPSDRFSAERTGGSVSTLTIQRTQQEDSAVYLCASTPLGAGTDTQYFGPGTRLTVL.

The chain recombines TRBV4-1 with TRBJ1-3; tentatively, D is TRBD1 (5 bases). V lost 1 base to trimming and J lost 0 bases, with 10 bases between them. CDR3 length: 16 amino acids. Germline V lookup: CDR1 MGHRA, CDR2 YSYEKL. As DNA, the CDR3 is TGCGCCAGCAGCCAAGGGGGACTGAACTCTGGAAACACCATATATTTT. This sequence encodes CASSQGGLNSGNTIYF.

The J gene is TRBJ1-2, the V gene TRBV19, with TRBD1 matching over 8 bases. Germline CDR1 LNHDA, CDR2 SQIVND (reference sequence). The CDR3 runs to 14 residues. The J segment lost 4 bases and the V segment lost 1 base, leaving 2 bases of the junction unmatched. This CDR3 is CASSIGGQGYGYTF. CDR3 sequence (DNA): TGTGCCAGTAGTATAGGCGGACAGGGCTATGGCTACACCTTC.

This clone has just a few counts. J is TRBJ1-2 and V is TRBV7-2, with 8 bases lining up with TRBD1. J lost 0 bases, V lost 6 bases, and 6 bases had no gene match. The CDR3 runs to 15 residues. CDR1 is SGHTA and CDR2 is FQGNSA in the germline V gene. CDR3 protein: CASRRDRGSNYGYTF. The CDR3 coding sequence is TGTGCCAGCAGACGAGACAGGGGTTCTAACTATGGCTACACCTTC.

The J gene is TRBJ1-5, the V gene TRBV3-1 (or the pseudogene TRBV3-2), with 7 nucleotides matching TRBD1. This CDR3 is built from 16 residues. Germline V gene sequence: CDR1 LGHDT, CDR2 YNNKEL (reference sequence). The junction had 10 bases not matched to a gene; V was cut back by 4 bases and J by 4 bases. The CDR3 nucleotides read TGTGCCAGCAGCCGCGTGGGGCAGGGGGTAAATCAGCCCCAGCATTTT. Translated: CASSRVGQGVNQPQHF.

The V gene is TRBV3-1 (or the pseudogene TRBV3-2), the J gene TRBJ2-4; the D is unclear. With 0 bases removed from V and 7 bases from J, the gap between germline ends came to 4 bases. CDR1 and CDR2 from the germline V gene are LGHDT and YNNKEL (reference sequence). There are 12 residues in the CDR3. The CDR3 region is CASSQDQNIQYF. The CDR3 DNA reads TGTGCCAGCAGCCAAGATCAGAACATTCAGTACTTC.

The V call is TRBV30, the J call TRBJ1-3; possible D gene TRBD1, 6 bases. Germline V gene lookup returns CDR1 GTSNPN and CDR2 SVGIG (reference sequence). CDR3 length equals 16 residues. The V and J ends lost 3 bases and 4 bases respectively, with 19 bases between them. DNA for the CDR3: TGTGCCTGGAGACCCCTACAGGGCGGGCGCGGAAACACCATATATTTT. Translation: CAWRPLQGGRGNTIYF.